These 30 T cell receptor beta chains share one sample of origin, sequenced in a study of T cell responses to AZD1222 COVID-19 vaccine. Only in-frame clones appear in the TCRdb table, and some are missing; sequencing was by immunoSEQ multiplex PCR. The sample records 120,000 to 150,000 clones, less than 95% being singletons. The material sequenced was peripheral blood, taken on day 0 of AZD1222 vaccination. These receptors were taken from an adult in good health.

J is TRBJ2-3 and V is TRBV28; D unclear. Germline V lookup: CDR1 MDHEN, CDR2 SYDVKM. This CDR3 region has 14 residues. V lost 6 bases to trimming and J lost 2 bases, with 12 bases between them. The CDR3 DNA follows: TGTGCCAGCAGGGCCCTGCCGACCACAGATACGCAGTATTTT. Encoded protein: CASRALPTTDTQYF.

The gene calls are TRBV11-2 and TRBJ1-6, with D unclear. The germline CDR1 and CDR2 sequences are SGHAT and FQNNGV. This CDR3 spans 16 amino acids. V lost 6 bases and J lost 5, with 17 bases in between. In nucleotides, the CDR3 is TGTGCCAGCAGTACGCCTGGAGGACTCAATAATTCACCCCTCCACTTT. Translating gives CASSTPGGLNNSPLHF.

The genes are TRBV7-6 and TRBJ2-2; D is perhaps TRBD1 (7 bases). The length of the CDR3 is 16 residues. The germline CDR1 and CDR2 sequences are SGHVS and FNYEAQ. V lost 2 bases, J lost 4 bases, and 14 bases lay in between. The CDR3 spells CASSLTAGGSTGELFF. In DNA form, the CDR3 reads TGTGCCAGCAGCTTAACAGCAGGGGGGAGCACCGGGGAGCTGTTTTTT.

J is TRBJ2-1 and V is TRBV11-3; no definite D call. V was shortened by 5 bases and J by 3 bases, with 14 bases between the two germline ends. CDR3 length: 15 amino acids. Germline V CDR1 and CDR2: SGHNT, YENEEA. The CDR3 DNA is TGTGCCAGCAGCCCCCAGGAGTTTCTCTACAATGAGCAGTTCTTC. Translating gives CASSPQEFLYNEQFF.

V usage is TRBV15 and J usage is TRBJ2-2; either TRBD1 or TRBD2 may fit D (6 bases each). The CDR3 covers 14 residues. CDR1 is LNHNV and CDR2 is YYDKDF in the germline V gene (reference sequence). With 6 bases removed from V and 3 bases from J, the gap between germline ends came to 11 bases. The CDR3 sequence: CATREGHYTGELFF. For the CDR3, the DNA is TGTGCCACCAGGGAGGGACACTACACCGGGGAGCTGTTTTTT.

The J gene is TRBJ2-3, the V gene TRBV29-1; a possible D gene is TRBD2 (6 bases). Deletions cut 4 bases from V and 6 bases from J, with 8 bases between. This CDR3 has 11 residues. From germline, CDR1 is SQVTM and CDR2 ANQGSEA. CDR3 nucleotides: TGCAGCGTTGCCGGAGGGGATACGCAGTATTTT. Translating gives CSVAGGDTQYF.

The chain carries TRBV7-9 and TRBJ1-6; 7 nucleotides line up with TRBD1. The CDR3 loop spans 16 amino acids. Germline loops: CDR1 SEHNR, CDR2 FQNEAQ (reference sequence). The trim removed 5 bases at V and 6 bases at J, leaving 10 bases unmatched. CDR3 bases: TGTGCCAGCAGCGGGGGGGACAGCGGCCCTAATTCACCCCTCCACTTT. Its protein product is CASSGGDSGPNSPLHF.

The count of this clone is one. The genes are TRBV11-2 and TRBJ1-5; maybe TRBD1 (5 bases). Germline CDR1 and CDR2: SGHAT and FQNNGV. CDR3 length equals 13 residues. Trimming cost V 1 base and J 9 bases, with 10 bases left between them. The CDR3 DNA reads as TGTGCCAGCAGCTTAGCCCCCGGGGGGCCCCAGCATTTT. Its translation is CASSLAPGGPQHF.

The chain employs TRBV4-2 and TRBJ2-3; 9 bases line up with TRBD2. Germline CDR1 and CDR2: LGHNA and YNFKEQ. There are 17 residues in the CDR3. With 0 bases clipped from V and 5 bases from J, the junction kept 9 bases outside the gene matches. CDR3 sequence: CASSQEVAGAVGDTQYF. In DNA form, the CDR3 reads TGTGCCAGCAGCCAAGAGGTAGCGGGAGCGGTGGGAGATACGCAGTATTTT.

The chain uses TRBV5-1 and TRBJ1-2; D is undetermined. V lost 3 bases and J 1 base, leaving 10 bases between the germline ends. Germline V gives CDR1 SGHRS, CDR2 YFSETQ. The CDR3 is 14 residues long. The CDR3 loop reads CASSWAPDNYGYTF. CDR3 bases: TGCGCCAGCAGCTGGGCGCCGGATAACTATGGCTACACCTTC.

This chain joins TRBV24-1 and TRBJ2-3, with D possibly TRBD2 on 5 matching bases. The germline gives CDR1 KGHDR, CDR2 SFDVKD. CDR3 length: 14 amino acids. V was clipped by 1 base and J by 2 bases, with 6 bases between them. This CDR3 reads CATSDFGDTDTQYF. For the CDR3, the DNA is TGTGCCACCAGTGATTTCGGGGACACAGATACGCAGTATTTT.

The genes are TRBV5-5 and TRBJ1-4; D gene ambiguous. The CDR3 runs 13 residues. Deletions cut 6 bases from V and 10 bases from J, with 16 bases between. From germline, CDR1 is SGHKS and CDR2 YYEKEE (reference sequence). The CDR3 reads CASTLVGRGKLFF. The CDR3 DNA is TGTGCCAGCACTTTAGTTGGAAGAGGAAAACTGTTTTTT. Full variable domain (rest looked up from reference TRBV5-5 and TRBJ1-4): DAGVTQSPTHLIKTRGQQVTLRCSPISGHKSVSWYQQVLGQGPQFIFQYYEKEERGRGNFPDRFSARQFPNYSSELNVNALLLGDSALYLCASTLVGRGKLFFGSGTQLSVL.

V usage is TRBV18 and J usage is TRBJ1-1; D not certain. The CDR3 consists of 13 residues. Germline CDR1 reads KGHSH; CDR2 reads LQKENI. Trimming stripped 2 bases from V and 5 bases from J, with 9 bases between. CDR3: CASSPMGGTEAFF. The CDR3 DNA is TGTGCCAGCTCACCAATGGGTGGTACTGAAGCTTTCTTT.

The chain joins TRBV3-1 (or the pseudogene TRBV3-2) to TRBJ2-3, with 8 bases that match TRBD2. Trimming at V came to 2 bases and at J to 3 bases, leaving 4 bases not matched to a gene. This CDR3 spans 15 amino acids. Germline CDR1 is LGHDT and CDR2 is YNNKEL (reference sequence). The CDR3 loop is CASSQLTSATDTQYF. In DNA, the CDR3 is TGTGCCAGCAGCCAACTGACTAGCGCAACAGATACGCAGTATTTT.

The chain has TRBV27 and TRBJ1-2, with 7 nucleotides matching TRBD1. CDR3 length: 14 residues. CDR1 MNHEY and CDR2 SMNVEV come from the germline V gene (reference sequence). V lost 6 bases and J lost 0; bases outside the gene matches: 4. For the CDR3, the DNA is TGTGCCAGCAGGAGACAGGGTCCTAACTATGGCTACACCTTC. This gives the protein CASRRQGPNYGYTF.

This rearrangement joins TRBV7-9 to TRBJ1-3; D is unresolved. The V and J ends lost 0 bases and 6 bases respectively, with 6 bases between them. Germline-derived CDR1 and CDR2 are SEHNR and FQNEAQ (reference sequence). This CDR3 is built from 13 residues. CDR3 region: CASSLAPENTIYF. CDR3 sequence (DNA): TGTGCCAGCAGCTTAGCGCCAGAAAACACCATATATTTT.

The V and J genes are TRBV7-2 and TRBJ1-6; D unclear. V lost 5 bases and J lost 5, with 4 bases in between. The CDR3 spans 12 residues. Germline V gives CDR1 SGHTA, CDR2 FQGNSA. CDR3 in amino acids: CASSRNNSPLHF. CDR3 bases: TGTGCCAGCAGCCGGAATAATTCACCCCTCCACTTT.

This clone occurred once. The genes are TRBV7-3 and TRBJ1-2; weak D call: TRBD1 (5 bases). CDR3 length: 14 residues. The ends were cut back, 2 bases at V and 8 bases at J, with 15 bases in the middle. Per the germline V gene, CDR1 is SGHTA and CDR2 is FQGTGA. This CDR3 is CASSLQARAGGYTF. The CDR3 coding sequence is TGTGCCAGCAGCTTACAGGCCAGGGCTGGCGGCTACACCTTC.

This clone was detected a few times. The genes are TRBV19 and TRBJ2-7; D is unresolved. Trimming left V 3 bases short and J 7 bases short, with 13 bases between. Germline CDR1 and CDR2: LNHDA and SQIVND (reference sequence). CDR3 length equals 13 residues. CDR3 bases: TGTGCCAGTAGTATTCAGGTTCGGTGGGAGCAGTACTTC. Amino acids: CASSIQVRWEQYF.

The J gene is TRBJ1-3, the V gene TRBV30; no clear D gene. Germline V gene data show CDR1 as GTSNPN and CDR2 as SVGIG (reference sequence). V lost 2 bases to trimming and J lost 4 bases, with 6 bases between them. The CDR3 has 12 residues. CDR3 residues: CAWSTPGNTIYF. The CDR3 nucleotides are TGTGCCTGGAGTACCCCCGGAAACACCATATATTTT.

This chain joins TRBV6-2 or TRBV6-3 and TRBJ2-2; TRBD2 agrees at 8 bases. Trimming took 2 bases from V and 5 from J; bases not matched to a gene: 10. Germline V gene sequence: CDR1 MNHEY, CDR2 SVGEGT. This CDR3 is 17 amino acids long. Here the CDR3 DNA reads TGTGCCAGCAGTTACCCGGGGACTAGGGGTAGAACCGGGGAGCTGTTTTTT. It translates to CASSYPGTRGRTGELFF.

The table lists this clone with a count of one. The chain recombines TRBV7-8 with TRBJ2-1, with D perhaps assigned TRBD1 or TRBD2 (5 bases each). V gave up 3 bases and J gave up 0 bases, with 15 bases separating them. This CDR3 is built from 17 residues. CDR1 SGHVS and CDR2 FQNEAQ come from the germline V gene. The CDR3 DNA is TGTGCCAGCAGCTTTTTGGTCGGGGCAAGCTCCTACAATGAGCAGTTCTTC. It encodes CASSFLVGASSYNEQFF.

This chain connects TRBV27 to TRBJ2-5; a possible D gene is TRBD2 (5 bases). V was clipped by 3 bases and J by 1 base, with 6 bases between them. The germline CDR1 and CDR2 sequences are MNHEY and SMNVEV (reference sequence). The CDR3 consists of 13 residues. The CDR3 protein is CASSFGVQETQYF. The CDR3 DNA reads TGTGCCAGCAGTTTCGGGGTCCAAGAGACCCAGTACTTC.

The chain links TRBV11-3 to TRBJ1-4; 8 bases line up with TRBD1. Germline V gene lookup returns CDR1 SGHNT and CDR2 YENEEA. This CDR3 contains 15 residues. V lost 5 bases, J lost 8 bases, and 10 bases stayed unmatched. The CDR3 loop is CASSTRTGPWEKLFF. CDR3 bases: TGTGCCAGCAGCACAAGGACAGGGCCATGGGAAAAACTGTTTTTT.

CDR3 DNA: TGCAGACCATCCGGGCAAGCGGGCTACACCTTC. Its protein product is CRPSGQAGYTF. The gene calls are TRBV20-1 and TRBJ1-2; D not resolved. CDR3 size: 11 residues. The germline V gene has CDR1 DFQATT and CDR2 SNEGSKA (reference sequence).

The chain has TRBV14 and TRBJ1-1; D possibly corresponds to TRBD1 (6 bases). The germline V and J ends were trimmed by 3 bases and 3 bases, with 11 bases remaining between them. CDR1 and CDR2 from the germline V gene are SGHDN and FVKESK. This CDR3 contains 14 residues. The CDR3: CASSHRNRDTEAFF. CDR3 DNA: TGTGCCAGCAGCCATAGAAACAGGGACACTGAAGCTTTCTTT.

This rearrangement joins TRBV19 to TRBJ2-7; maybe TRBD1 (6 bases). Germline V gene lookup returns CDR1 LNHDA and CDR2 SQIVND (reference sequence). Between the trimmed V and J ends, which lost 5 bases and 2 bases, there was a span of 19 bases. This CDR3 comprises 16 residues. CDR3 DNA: TGTGCCAGTAGTGTACGACAGGCACTGAACCCCTACGAGCAGTACTTC. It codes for CASSVRQALNPYEQYF.

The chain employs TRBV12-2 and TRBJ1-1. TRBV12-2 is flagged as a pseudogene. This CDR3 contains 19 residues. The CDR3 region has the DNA TGTGCAAGTCGCTTAGCGGCTTGCTCTGGACGTCTAGGGAACACTGAAGCTTTCTTT. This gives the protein CASRLAACSGRLGNTEAFF.

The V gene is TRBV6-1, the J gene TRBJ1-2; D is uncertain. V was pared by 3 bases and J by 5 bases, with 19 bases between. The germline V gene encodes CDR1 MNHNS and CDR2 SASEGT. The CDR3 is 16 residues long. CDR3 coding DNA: TGTGCCAGCAGTGACCAAGGAGGAACCATGACTTATGGCTACACCTTC. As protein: CASSDQGGTMTYGYTF.

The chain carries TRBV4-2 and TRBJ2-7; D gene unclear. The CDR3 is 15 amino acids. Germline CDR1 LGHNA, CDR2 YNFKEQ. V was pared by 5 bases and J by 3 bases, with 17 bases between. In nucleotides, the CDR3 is TGTGCCAGCAGCATGCGACAAGACCCCATCTACGAGCAGTACTTC. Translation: CASSMRQDPIYEQYF.